Following are 14 T cell receptor beta chains from one sample sequenced in a study of blood T cells in healthy people across ages. Combining a sample-barcoded 5' primer with a J-beta primer mix, a second PCR ran for about 6 to 11 cycles. TCRdb independently ran MiXCR on the 5' RACE reads; one entry per CDR3 protein. The table includes approximately 900,000 distinct CDR3 sequences, roughly 50% detected once. The material sequenced was blood. The source is a man aged 25 to 45 in good health.

The chain employs TRBV7-2 and TRBJ1-5; D uncertain. V lost 2 bases, J lost 3 bases, and 5 bases lay in between. The CDR3 is 13 amino acids. CDR1 and CDR2 (germline): SGHTA, FQGNSA. The chain's CDR3 is CASSLHYNQPQHF. CDR3 nucleotides: TGTGCCAGCAGCTTACACTACAATCAGCCCCAGCATTTT.

This clonotype was observed a few times. The chain uses TRBV7-2 and TRBJ2-1; TRBD2 might be the D (7 bases). This CDR3 is 15 amino acids long. Between the trimmed V and J ends, which lost 1 base and 7 bases, there was a span of 14 bases. Germline loops: CDR1 SGHTA, CDR2 FQGNSA. CDR3 DNA sequence: TGTGCCAGCAGCTTAGATGGGGGGGCAGAGAATGAGCAGTTCTTC. Encoded protein: CASSLDGGAENEQFF. The complete variable domain, with remaining parts taken from reference TRBV7-2 and TRBJ2-1, reads GAGVSQSPSNKVTEKGKDVELRCDPISGHTALYWYRQSLGQGLEFLIYFQGNSAPDKSGLPSDRFSAERTGGSVSTLTIQRTQQEDSAVYLCASSLDGGAENEQFFGPGTRLTVL.

This clonotype was seen only a few times. This chain connects TRBV4-3 to TRBJ2-3; 8 nucleotides agree with TRBD1. The CDR3 consists of 20 residues. CDR1 is LGHNA and CDR2 is YSLEER in the germline V gene. V was pared by 0 bases and J by 3 bases, with 17 bases of the junction left unmatched. The CDR3 DNA follows: TGCGCCAGCAGCCAAGACTTGTCCAGGGGGCAGGTGGGCAGAACAGATACGCAGTATTTT. This sequence encodes CASSQDLSRGQVGRTDTQYF.

The J gene is TRBJ2-7, the V gene TRBV5-1; D is perhaps TRBD1 (6 bases). CDR3 length: 15 residues. CDR1 and CDR2 from the germline V gene are SGHRS and YFSETQ. Trimming left V 1 base short and J 1 base short, with 12 bases between. CDR3 loop: CASSLLSGDSYEQYF. The CDR3 DNA reads TGCGCCAGCAGCTTGCTTTCAGGGGATTCCTACGAGCAGTACTTC.

Only a few counts were recorded for this clonotype. The chain joins TRBV12-3 or TRBV12-4 to TRBJ2-1; D might be TRBD1 (7 bases). The CDR3 has 15 amino acids. V was cut by 8 bases and J by 7 bases, with 21 bases left in between. The CDR3 DNA reads TGTGCCAGCCGATTCCTCAGGGGGGAAGGGAATGAGCAGTTCTTC. Residues: CASRFLRGEGNEQFF.

This clonotype was seen a handful of times. The chain employs TRBV11-2 and TRBJ2-3; D unclear. The CDR3 runs 12 residues. Trimming pared 5 bases from V and 7 bases from J, leaving 10 bases between. Germline loops: CDR1 SGHAT, CDR2 FQNNGV. This CDR3 is CASSQDGNTQYF. DNA for the CDR3: TGTGCCAGCAGCCAGGACGGAAATACGCAGTATTTT.

The chain is built from TRBV28 and TRBJ1-2; weak D call: TRBD1 (5 bases). CDR1 is MDHEN and CDR2 is SYDVKM in the germline V gene. Trimming removed 11 bases at V and 1 base at J, with 11 bases between. The CDR3 covers 12 residues. Written as DNA, the CDR3 is TGTGCCGCCGGGACGGATAACTATGGCTACACCTTC. Protein product: CAAGTDNYGYTF.

The chain couples TRBV28 to TRBJ1-5; no clear D gene. V was shortened by 5 bases and J by 15 bases, with 17 bases between the two germline ends. Germline V CDR1 and CDR2: MDHEN, SYDVKM. The CDR3 is made up of 12 amino acids. CDR3 sequence (DNA): TGTGCCAGCAGTCTAAGGGAAGGGCTTGGGCATTTT. The encoded protein is CASSLREGLGHF.

The V and J genes are TRBV5-1 and TRBJ2-7; D call uncertain. The CDR3 sequence is 13 residues long. V was shortened by 5 bases and J by 0 bases, with 9 bases between the two germline ends. The V gene's germline CDR1 is SGHRS and CDR2 YFSETQ. The CDR3 here is CASRLPDSYEQYF. The CDR3 DNA reads TGCGCCAGCAGACTGCCAGACTCCTACGAGCAGTACTTC.

The genes are TRBV6-1 and TRBJ2-4; TRBD2 matches at 10 bases. Near its end, the DNA agrees better with TRBJ2-7, so the J call may be wrong. Per the germline V gene, CDR1 is MNHNS and CDR2 is SASEGT. This CDR3 has 14 residues. CDR3 sequence: CASSEGTSGYEQYF. The CDR3 DNA sequence: TGTGCCAGCAGTGAAGGGACTAGCGGTTACGAGCAGTACTTC.

This chain links TRBV27 with TRBJ1-2; 8 nucleotides match TRBD1. CDR3 length: 13 residues. Germline V gives CDR1 MNHEY, CDR2 SMNVEV (reference sequence). The ends lost 5 bases at V and 5 bases at J; junction bases unmatched: 4. The CDR3 loop reads CASSPRTGYGYTF. DNA of the CDR3: TGTGCCAGCAGTCCCCGGACAGGGTATGGCTACACCTTC.

Regarding this clonotype: Just one base apart from a much larger clone, this may be a read error. This chain connects TRBV30 to TRBJ2-7; D remains ambiguous. Germline lookup yields CDR1 GTSNPN and CDR2 SVGIG (reference sequence). CDR3 length equals 12 residues. V was shortened by 0 bases and J by 6 bases, with 9 bases between the two germline ends. The CDR3 sequence: CAWSVQGFEQYF. CDR3 DNA: TGTGCCTGGAGTGTACAAGGGTTCGAGCAGTACTTC.

The chain joins TRBV7-2 to TRBJ1-2, with a weak D call TRBD1 (5 bases). V was trimmed by 5 bases and J by 8 bases, leaving 24 bases between them. The CDR3 has 16 amino acids. In germline, CDR1 is SGHTA, CDR2 FQGNSA. The DNA of the CDR3 is TGTGCCAGCAGCCCCTTCCGAGGGGCGCGTCTGGACGGCTACACCTTC. Translated: CASSPFRGARLDGYTF.

The chain has TRBV29-1 and TRBJ2-5; 10 bases are a match to TRBD2. CDR1 is SQVTM, CDR2 ANQGSEA, per germline. The CDR3 has 15 residues. With 2 bases clipped from V and 4 bases from J, the junction kept 7 bases outside the gene matches. This chain's CDR3 is CSVEFSGGAPETQYF. The CDR3 nucleotides are TGCAGCGTTGAATTCAGCGGGGGGGCCCCAGAGACCCAGTACTTC.